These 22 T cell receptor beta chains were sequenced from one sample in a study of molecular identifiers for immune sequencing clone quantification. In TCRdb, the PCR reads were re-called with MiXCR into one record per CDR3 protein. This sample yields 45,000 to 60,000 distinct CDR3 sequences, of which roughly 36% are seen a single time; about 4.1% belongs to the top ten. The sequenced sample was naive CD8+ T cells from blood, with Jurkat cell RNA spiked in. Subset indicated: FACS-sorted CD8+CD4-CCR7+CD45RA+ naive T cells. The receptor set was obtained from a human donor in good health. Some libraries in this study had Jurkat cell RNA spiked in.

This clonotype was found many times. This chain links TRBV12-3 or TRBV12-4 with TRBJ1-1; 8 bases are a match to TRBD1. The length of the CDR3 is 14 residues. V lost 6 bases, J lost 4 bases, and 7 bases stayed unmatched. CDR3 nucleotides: TGTGCCAGCAGCCCTGGACAGGGAACCACTGAAGCTTTCTTT. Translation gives CASSPGQGTTEAFF.

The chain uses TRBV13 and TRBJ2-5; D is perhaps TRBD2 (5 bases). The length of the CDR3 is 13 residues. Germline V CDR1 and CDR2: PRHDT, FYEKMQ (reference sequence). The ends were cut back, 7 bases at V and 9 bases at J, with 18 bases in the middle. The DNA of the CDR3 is TGTGCCAGCACTCTGGGGTCAGAGGAGGCCCAGTACTTC. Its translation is CASTLGSEEAQYF.

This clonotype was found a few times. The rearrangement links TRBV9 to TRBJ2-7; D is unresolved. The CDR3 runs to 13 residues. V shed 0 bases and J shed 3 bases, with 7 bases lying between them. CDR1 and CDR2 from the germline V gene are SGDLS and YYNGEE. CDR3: CASSVGSSYEQYF. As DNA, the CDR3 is TGTGCCAGCAGCGTAGGCTCTAGCTACGAGCAGTACTTC.

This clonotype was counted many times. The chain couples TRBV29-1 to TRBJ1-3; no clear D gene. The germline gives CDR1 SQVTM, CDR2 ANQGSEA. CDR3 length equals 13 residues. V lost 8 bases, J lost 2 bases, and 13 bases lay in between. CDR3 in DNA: TGCAGCATCCTCGGTGCGGCTGGAAACACCATATATTTT. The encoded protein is CSILGAAGNTIYF.

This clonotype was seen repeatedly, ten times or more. Here the CDR3 DNA reads TGCGCCAGCAGCTTAACGGGAGGGGGCGGCCAGCCCCAGCATTTT. It specifies CASSLTGGGGQPQHF. The V and J genes are TRBV5-1 and TRBJ1-5; 7 bases are shared with TRBD1. J was trimmed by 7 bases and V by 2 bases; bases with no gene match: 9. Looked up from germline, CDR1 is SGHRS and CDR2 is YFSETQ. This CDR3 is built from 15 residues. The complete variable domain, with remaining parts taken from reference TRBV5-1 and TRBJ1-5, reads KAGVTQTPRYLIKTRGQQVTLSCSPISGHRSVSWYQQTPGQGLQFLFEYFSETQRNKGNFPGRFSGRQFSNSRSEMNVSTLELGDSALYLCASSLTGGGGQPQHFGDGTRLSIL.

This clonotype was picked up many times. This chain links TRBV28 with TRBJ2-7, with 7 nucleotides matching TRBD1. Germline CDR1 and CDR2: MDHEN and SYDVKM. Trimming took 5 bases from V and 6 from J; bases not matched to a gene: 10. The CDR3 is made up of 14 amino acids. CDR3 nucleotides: TGTGCCAGCAGTCCAAGGGACAGATCACTCGAGCAGTACTTC. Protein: CASSPRDRSLEQYF.

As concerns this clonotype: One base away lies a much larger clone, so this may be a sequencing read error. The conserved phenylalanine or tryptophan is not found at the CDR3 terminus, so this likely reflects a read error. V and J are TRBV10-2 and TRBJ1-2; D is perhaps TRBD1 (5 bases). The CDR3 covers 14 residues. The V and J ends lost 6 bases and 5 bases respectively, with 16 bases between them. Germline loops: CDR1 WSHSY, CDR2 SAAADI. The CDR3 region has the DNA TGCGCCAGCAGGCACCCGGGACCGAAGTATGGCTACACCTCC. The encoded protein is CASRHPGPKYGYTS.

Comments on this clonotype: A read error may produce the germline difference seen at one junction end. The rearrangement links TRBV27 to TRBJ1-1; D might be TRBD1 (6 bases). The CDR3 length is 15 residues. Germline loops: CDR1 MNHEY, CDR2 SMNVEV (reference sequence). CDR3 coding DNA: TGTGCCAGCAAACCAGGGGCCGAGCCCGGCACTGAAGCTCTCTTT. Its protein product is CASKPGAEPGTEALF.

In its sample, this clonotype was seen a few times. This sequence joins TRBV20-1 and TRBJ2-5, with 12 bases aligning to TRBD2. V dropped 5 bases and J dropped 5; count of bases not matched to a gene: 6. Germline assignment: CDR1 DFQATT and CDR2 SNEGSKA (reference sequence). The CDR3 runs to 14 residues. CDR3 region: CSAPTSGRLETQYF. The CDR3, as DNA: TGCAGTGCTCCTACTAGCGGGAGGTTGGAGACCCAGTACTTC.

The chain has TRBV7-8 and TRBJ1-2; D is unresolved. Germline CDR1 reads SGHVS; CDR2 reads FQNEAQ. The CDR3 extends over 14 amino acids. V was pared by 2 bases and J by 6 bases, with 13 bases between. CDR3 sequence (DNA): TGTGCCAGCAGCTTACCCGGAGACGAAAATGGCTACACCTTC. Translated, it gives CASSLPGDENGYTF.

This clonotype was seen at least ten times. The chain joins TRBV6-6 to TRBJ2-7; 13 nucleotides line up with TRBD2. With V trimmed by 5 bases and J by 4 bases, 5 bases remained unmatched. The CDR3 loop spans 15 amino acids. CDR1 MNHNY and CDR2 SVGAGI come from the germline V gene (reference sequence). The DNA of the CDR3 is TGTGCCAGCAGTCCGGGACTAGCGGGAATTTACGAGCAGTACTTC. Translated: CASSPGLAGIYEQYF.

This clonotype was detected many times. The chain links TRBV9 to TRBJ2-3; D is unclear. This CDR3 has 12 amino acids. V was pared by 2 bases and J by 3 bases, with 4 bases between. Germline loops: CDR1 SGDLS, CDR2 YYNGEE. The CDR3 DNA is TGTGCCAGCAGCGTGGGGACAGATACGCAGTATTTT. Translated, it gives CASSVGTDTQYF.

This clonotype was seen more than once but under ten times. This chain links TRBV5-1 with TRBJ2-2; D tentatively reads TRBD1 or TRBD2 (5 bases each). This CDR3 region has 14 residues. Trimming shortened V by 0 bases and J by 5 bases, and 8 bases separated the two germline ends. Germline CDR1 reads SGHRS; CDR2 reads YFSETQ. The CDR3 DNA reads TGCGCCAGCAGCTTGGCCAGGGAGACCGGGGAGCTGTTTTTT. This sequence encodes CASSLARETGELFF.

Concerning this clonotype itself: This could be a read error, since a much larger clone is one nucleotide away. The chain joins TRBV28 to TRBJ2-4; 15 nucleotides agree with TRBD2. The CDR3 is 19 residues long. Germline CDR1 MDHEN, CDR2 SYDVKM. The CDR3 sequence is CASSYPGLAGGLAKSIQYF. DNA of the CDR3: TGTGCCAGCAGTTACCCGGGACTAGCGGGAGGTTTAGCCAAAAGCATTCAGTACTTC. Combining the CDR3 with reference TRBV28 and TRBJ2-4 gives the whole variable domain DVKVTQSSRYLVKRTGEKVFLECVQDMDHENMFWYRQDPGLGLRLIYFSYDVKMKEKGDIPEGYSVSREKKERFSLILESASTNQTSMYLCASSYPGLAGGLAKSIQYFGAGTRLSVL.

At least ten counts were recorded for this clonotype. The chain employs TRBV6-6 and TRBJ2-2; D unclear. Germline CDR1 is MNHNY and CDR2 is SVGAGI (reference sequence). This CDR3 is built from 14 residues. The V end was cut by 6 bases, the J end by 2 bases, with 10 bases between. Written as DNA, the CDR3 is TGTGCCAGCAGCCCGACCGGTAACACCGGGGAGCTGTTTTTT. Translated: CASSPTGNTGELFF.

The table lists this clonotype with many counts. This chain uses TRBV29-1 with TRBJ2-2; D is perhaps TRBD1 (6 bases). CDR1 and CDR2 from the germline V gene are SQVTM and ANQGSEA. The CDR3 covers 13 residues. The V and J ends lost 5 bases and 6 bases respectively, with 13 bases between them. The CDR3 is CSVPTDSPGELFF. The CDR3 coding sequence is TGCAGCGTTCCTACGGACAGCCCCGGGGAGCTGTTTTTT.

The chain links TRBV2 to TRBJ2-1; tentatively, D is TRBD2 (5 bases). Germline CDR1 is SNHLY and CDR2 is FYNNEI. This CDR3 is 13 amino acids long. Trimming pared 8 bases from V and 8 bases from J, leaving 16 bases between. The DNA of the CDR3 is TGTGCCAGCCGTCCTTTGGGAGTCGATGAGCAGTTCTTC. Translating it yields CASRPLGVDEQFF.

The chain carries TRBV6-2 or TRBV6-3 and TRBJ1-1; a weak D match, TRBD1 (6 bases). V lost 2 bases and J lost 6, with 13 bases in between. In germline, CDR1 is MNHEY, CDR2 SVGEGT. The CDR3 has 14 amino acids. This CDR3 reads CASSYRGRVAEAFF. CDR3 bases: TGTGCCAGCAGTTACCGGGGGCGTGTGGCTGAAGCTTTCTTT.

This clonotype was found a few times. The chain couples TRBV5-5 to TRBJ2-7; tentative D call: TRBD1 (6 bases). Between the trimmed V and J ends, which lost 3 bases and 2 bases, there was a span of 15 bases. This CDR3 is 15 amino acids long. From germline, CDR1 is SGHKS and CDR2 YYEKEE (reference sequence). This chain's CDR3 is CASSSKFGDTYEQYF. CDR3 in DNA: TGTGCCAGCAGCTCTAAATTCGGGGACACCTACGAGCAGTACTTC.

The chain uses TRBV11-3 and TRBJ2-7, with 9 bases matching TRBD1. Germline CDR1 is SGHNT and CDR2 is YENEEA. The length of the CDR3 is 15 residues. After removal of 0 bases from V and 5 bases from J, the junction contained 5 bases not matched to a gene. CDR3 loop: CASSLEGTGPHEQYF. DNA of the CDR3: TGTGCCAGCAGCTTAGAAGGGACAGGGCCCCACGAGCAGTACTTC. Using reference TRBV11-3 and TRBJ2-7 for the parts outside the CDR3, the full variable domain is EAGVVQSPRYKIIEKKQPVAFWCNPISGHNTLYWYLQNLGQGPELLIRYENEEAVDDSQLPKDRFSAERLKGVDSTLKIQPAELGDSAVYLCASSLEGTGPHEQYFGPGTRLTVT.

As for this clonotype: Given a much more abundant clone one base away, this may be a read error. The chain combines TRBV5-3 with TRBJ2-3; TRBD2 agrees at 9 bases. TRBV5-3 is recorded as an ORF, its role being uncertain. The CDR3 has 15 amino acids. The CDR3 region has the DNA TGTGCCAGCAGCCGATCCGGGACTAGCACAGATACGCTGTATTTT. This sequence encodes CASSRSGTSTDTLYF.

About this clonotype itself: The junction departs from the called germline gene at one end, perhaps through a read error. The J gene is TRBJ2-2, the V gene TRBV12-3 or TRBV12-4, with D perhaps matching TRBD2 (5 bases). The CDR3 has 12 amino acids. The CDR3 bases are TGTGCCAGCATTAAGGTGGCCGGGGAGCTGCTTTTT. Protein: CASIKVAGELLF.